This section outlines one T cell receptor beta chain sequence together with its context. Time point given: baseline pretreatment blood. As for treatment: 15 Gy SBRT to primary tumor, nephrectomy 4 weeks later. Using immunoSEQ multiplex PCR, the repertoire was profiled, and TCRdb retains in-frame clones only, with some absent. This table holds more than 140,000 clones, 83% found once. The data stem from a study of radiation and T cells in renal cell carcinoma. The TCR originated in a woman between 50 and 59 years old with renal cell carcinoma. Sequencing was performed on blood, taken from a patient whose treatment included radiotherapy and nephrectomy.

CDR3 DNA sequence: TGCAGCGTTGTGGACAGGGAGCTCAATCAGCCCCAGCATTTT. It translates to CSVVDRELNQPQHF. This rearrangement joins TRBV29-1 to TRBJ1-5, with 8 bases lining up with TRBD1. Germline trimming cut 4 bases from V and 3 bases from J; bases unmatched to any gene: 5. The CDR3 covers 14 residues. Germline V gene sequence: CDR1 SQVTM, CDR2 ANQGSEA.